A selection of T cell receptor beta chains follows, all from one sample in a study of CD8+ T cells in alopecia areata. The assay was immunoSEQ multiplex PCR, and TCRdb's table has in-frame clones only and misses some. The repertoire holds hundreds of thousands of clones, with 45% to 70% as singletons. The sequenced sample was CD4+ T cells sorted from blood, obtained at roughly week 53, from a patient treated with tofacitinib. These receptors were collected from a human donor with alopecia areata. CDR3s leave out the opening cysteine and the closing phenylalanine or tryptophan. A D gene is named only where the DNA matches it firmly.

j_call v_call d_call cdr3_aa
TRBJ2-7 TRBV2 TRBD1 ASSEQYRGPYEQY
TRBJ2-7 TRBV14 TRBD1 ATGTGRYEQY
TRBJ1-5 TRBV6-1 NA ASSVDMAYQPQH
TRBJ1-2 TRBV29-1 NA SATYGYT
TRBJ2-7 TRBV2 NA ASSRGQSAYEQY
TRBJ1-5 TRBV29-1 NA SVGEGGQPQH
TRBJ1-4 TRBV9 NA ASRGTGPNEKLF
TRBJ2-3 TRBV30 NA AWSGELGDTQY
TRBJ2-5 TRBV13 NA ASSPGFQETQY
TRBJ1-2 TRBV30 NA AWSVTPRDSYGYT
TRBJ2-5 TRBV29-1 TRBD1 SVPGTGEETQY
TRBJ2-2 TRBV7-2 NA ASSFSPDPTTGELF
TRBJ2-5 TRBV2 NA ASSAQGIQETQY
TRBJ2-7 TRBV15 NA ATSGPTSHSSYEQY
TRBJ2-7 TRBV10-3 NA AISELYEQY
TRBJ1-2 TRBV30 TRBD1 AILTGNYGYT
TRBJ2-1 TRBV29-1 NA SVEDTRTAYEQF
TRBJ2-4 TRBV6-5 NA ASSEGPAGNIQY
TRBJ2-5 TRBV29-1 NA SVEGTSQETQY
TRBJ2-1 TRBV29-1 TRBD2 SVVTSGGGTAYNEQF
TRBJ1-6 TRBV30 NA AWSVPAADRDLR
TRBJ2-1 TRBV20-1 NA SAVLVGEQF
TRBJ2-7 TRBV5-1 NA ASSLDGSYEQY
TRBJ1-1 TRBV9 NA ASSDRMNTEAF
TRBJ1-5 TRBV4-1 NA ASSQTPVASNQPQH
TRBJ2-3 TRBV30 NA AWSAGAHTDTQY
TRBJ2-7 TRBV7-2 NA ASSIGDEQY
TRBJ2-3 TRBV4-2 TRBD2 ASSQDSGLAASDTQY
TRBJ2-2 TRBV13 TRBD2 ASSSRGGQNTGELF
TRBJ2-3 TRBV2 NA ASSEENTQY
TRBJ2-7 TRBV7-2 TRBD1 ASSLRDRGYEQY
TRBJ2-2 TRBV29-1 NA SVGVLAETGELF